One sample yielded the 17 T cell receptor beta chains listed below, sequenced in a study of shared clonotypes between healthy human individuals. The protocol was immunoSEQ multiplex PCR, while the TCRdb copy is restricted to in-frame clones and leaves out a portion. The profile covers about 1.1 million clones, with 75% to 85% appearing a single time and roughly 0.56% taken by the ten largest. The sample consisted of memory CD4+ T cells from PBMCs. Described subset: CD45RA-negative fraction. These receptors all come from a man between 18 and 29 years old in good health. Some clones in this sample may be carry-over from other donors' samples.

This clone was recorded a few times. A read error is the likely source, as a far larger clone sits one nucleotide away. The V gene is TRBV4-2, the J gene TRBJ2-2; D is unresolved. This CDR3 contains 13 residues. The germline gives CDR1 LGHNA, CDR2 YNFKEQ. V gave up 4 bases and J gave up 0 bases, with 3 bases separating them. The CDR3 protein is CASSPPNTGELFF. The DNA of the CDR3 is TGTGCCAGCAGCCCACCGAACACCGGGGAGCTGTTTTTT.

As to this clone: Other DNA sequences within the sample encode an identical CDR3. The V and J genes are TRBV28 and TRBJ1-4; D is uncertain. This CDR3 contains 12 residues. From germline, CDR1 is MDHEN and CDR2 SYDVKM. Trimming cost V 2 bases and J 5 bases, with 3 bases left between them. The CDR3 DNA reads as TGTGCCAGCAGTTTAGGGAATGAAAAACTGTTTTTT. This sequence encodes CASSLGNEKLFF.

This clone was seen a few times. The chain has TRBV12-5 and TRBJ1-1, with 7 bases identical to TRBD1. V shed 4 bases and J 0 bases; nucleotides not matched to a gene: 14. Germline loops: CDR1 LGHNT, CDR2 FRNRAP. This CDR3 region has 18 residues. CDR3 DNA sequence: TGTGCTAGTGGTTCGAGTGGACAGGCCTTCGGATTGAACACTGAAGCTTTCTTT. This gives the protein CASGSSGQAFGLNTEAFF.

The V gene is TRBV25-1, the J gene TRBJ1-1, with D uncertain. Germline assignment: CDR1 MGHDK and CDR2 SYGVNS. This CDR3 is built from 14 residues. Trimming took off 2 bases at V and 3 bases at J, with 10 bases between the two ends. CDR3 bases: TGTGCCAGCAGTGAAGGAGGGAGCTACACTGAAGCTTTCTTT. Translated: CASSEGGSYTEAFF.

V and J are TRBV5-1 and TRBJ2-3, with 13 bases fitting TRBD2. The germline CDR1 and CDR2 sequences are SGHRS and YFSETQ. This CDR3 has 15 amino acids. Trimming cost V 2 bases and J 4 bases; bases outside gene matches: 1. CDR3 in DNA: TGCGCCAGCAGCTTACTAGCGGGAGGGTCAGATACGCAGTATTTT. Translating it yields CASSLLAGGSDTQYF.

CDR3 nucleotides: TGTGCCATCAGTGGGCAGGGGGCGCGGGCGGCAGATACGCAGTATTTT. Protein product: CAISGQGARAADTQYF. The rearrangement uses TRBV10-3 and TRBJ2-3; 8 nucleotides line up with TRBD1. Germline trimming cut 4 bases from V and 4 bases from J; bases unmatched to any gene: 10. Germline V CDR1 and CDR2: ENHRY, SYGVKD. The CDR3 runs to 16 residues.

This CDR3 reads CASRYPDRAYGYTF. DNA for the CDR3: TGTGCCAGCAGGTACCCGGACAGGGCCTATGGCTACACCTTC. The chain links TRBV28 to TRBJ1-2, with 8 bases matching TRBD1. Germline CDR1 is MDHEN and CDR2 is SYDVKM. Unmatched junction bases numbered 7, after V lost 6 bases and J lost 4 bases. The CDR3 loop spans 14 amino acids.

The chain links TRBV7-8 to TRBJ2-1; D not resolved. The germline CDR1 and CDR2 sequences are SGHVS and FQNEAQ. There are 12 residues in the CDR3. V gave up 0 bases and J gave up 8 bases, with 5 bases separating them. CDR3 nucleotide sequence: TGTGCCAGCAGCTTAGCGTGGGATGAGCAGTTCTTC. It codes for CASSLAWDEQFF.

Comments on this clone: Other nucleotide sequences in the sample specify the same CDR3. This rearrangement joins TRBV5-1 to TRBJ2-7; no firm D call. The V end was cut by 4 bases, the J end by 1 base, with 15 bases between. CDR1 and CDR2 (germline): SGHRS, YFSETQ. The CDR3 extends over 15 amino acids. In DNA, the CDR3 is TGCGCCAGCAGCCCGCAACCGGGCCCTTCCTACGAGCAGTACTTC. This translates into CASSPQPGPSYEQYF.

The chain is built from TRBV19 and TRBJ2-5; the match to TRBD1 covers 8 bases. The length of the CDR3 is 15 residues. Trimming cost V 6 bases and J 2 bases; bases outside gene matches: 8. In germline, CDR1 is LNHDA, CDR2 SQIVND (reference sequence). The CDR3 region is CASRKGQGPQETQYF. The CDR3 DNA sequence: TGTGCCAGTAGGAAAGGACAGGGACCTCAAGAGACCCAGTACTTC.

The chain uses TRBV7-2 and TRBJ1-2; TRBD1 aligns across 7 bases. Germline CDR1 reads SGHTA; CDR2 reads FQGNSA. V lost 2 bases, J lost 7 bases, and 7 bases stayed unmatched. The CDR3 loop spans 14 amino acids. This CDR3 reads CASSLRQGFGGYTF. The DNA of the CDR3 is TGTGCCAGCAGCTTAAGACAGGGTTTCGGTGGCTACACCTTC.

The chain joins TRBV5-8 to TRBJ1-2, with D possibly matching TRBD1 (5 bases). CDR3 size: 13 residues. Trimming left V 0 bases short and J 6 bases short, with 9 bases between. Germline V gene data show CDR1 as SGHTS and CDR2 as YDEGEE. The CDR3 nucleotides read TGTGCCAGCAGCTTGGGTTGGGGGAATGGCTACACCTTC. It specifies CASSLGWGNGYTF.

This sequence joins TRBV18 and TRBJ2-1, with TRBD1 matching 7 bases. CDR1 is KGHSH and CDR2 is LQKENI in the germline V gene. The CDR3 is 14 amino acids. V shed 4 bases and J 4 bases; nucleotides not matched to a gene: 4. CDR3 region: CASSQGATYNEQFF. CDR3 bases: TGTGCCAGCTCACAGGGGGCCACATACAATGAGCAGTTCTTC.

The chain couples TRBV27 to TRBJ1-1; weak D call: TRBD1 (6 bases). This CDR3 is built from 11 residues. Germline V gene lookup returns CDR1 MNHEY and CDR2 SMNVEV (reference sequence). V was pared by 3 bases and J by 8 bases, with 7 bases between. The CDR3 nucleotides read TGTGCCAGCAGTTTTGGACAGGAAGCTTTCTTT. Encoded protein: CASSFGQEAFF.

The chain combines TRBV7-8 with TRBJ2-3, with 9 bases aligning to TRBD1. Germline V lookup: CDR1 SGHVS, CDR2 FQNEAQ. This CDR3 has 17 amino acids. With 5 bases clipped from V and 4 bases from J, the junction kept 13 bases outside the gene matches. CDR3 residues: CASSQGAPGQGPDTQYF. The CDR3 DNA sequence: TGTGCCAGCAGCCAGGGGGCCCCGGGACAGGGCCCAGATACGCAGTATTTT.

This sequence joins TRBV14 and TRBJ2-6; D not certain. The CDR3 sequence is 15 residues long. The V end was cut by 6 bases, the J end by 2 bases, with 11 bases between. Per the germline V gene, CDR1 is SGHDN and CDR2 is FVKESK. CDR3 amino acids: CASSSQATGANVLTF. CDR3 in DNA: TGTGCCAGCAGTTCCCAGGCCACTGGGGCCAACGTCCTGACTTTC.

With regard to this clone: The same CDR3 can be traced to other DNA sequences in this sample. The chain joins TRBV6-6 to TRBJ2-7, with 11 bases lining up with TRBD2. Unmatched junction bases numbered 5, after V lost 6 bases and J lost 1 base. The germline gives CDR1 MNHNY, CDR2 SVGAGI (reference sequence). This CDR3 is built from 15 residues. The CDR3 reads CASSTTSGSSYEQYF. CDR3 nucleotides: TGTGCCAGCAGCACCACTAGCGGGAGTTCCTACGAGCAGTACTTC.